These T cell receptor beta chains were read from a single sample in a study of cytomegalovirus exposure and HLA in healthy donors. Using immunoSEQ multiplex PCR, the repertoire was profiled, and TCRdb retains in-frame clones only, with some absent. Of under 200,000 clones listed, approximately 77% are singletons. The specimen was PBMCs. These receptors came from a male donor in good health and CMV-seropositive. CDR3s include the opening cysteine and the closing phenylalanine or tryptophan. D genes are given only for firm matches. For some rows the clone size is stated as once, few or many, or as a class when expanded; others skip it.

TRBV6-5	14	TRBJ2-7	TRBD1	NA	CASSRGQGKYEQYF	TGTGCCAGCAGCCGGGGACAGGGGAAGTACGAGCAGTACTTC
TRBV27	14	TRBJ1-1	NA	few	CASSLAAGRTEAFF	TGTGCCAGCAGTTTAGCGGCAGGGAGGACTGAAGCTTTCTTT
TRBV6-1	15	TRBJ1-3	NA	NA	CASSDPPTGGNTIYF	TGTGCCAGCAGTGATCCCCCGACAGGCGGAAACACCATATATTTT
TRBV18	18	TRBJ1-1	TRBD1	NA	CASSPGILLRDRDTEAFF	TGTGCCAGCTCACCGGGGATACTTCTGAGGGACAGAGACACTGAAGCTTTCTTT
TRBV9	14	TRBJ2-5	TRBD1	NA	CASSVSGGKETQYF	TGTGCCAGCAGCGTATCAGGGGGCAAGGAGACCCAGTACTTC
TRBV18	14	TRBJ1-5	NA	NA	CASSPGLSNQPQHF	TGTGCCAGCTCACCGGGACTTAGCAATCAGCCCCAGCATTTT
TRBV7-9	15	TRBJ1-4	NA	NA	CASSSSGQGPEKLFF	TGTGCCAGCAGCTCTAGCGGGCAGGGTCCTGAAAAACTGTTTTTT
TRBV5-1	13	TRBJ2-5	NA	NA	CASSLVQEETQYF	TGCGCCAGCAGCTTGGTGCAGGAAGAGACCCAGTACTTC
TRBV7-2	15	TRBJ1-6	NA	NA	CASSSGGWQNSPLHF	TGTGCCAGCAGCTCCGGGGGATGGCAGAATTCACCCCTCCACTTT
TRBV5-6	13	TRBJ1-2	TRBD1	NA	CASSLGTGNGYTF	TGTGCCAGCAGCTTGGGGACAGGGAATGGCTACACCTTC
TRBV6-5	13	TRBJ2-1	NA	NA	CASSYNLGARRFF	TGTGCCAGCAGTTACAACTTGGGGGCTCGGAGGTTCTTC
TRBV15	15	TRBJ1-2	NA	NA	CATSRDREDRYGYTF	TGTGCCACCAGCAGAGACAGGGAGGATCGGTATGGCTACACCTTC
TRBV9	15	TRBJ2-7	TRBD2	NA	CASSASGGPNYEQYF	TGTGCCAGCAGCGCCAGCGGGGGGCCGAACTACGAGCAGTACTTC
TRBV4-1	19	TRBJ2-1	TRBD2	NA	CASSPGLAGFISSYNEQFF	TGCGCCAGCAGCCCGGGACTAGCGGGGTTCATAAGCTCCTACAATGAGCAGTTCTTC
TRBV30	14	TRBJ1-6	NA	NA	CAWSSTRYNSPLHF	TGTGCCTGGAGTTCGACACGCTATAATTCACCCCTCCACTTT
TRBV18	15	TRBJ2-7	TRBD2	NA	CASHPVGGVSYEQYF	TGTGCCAGCCATCCCGTTGGGGGGGTCTCCTACGAGCAGTACTTC
TRBV5-6	17	TRBJ2-1	TRBD2	many	CASSLAGSGPRSNEQFF	TGTGCCAGCAGCTTGGCGGGTAGCGGGCCTAGAAGCAATGAGCAGTTCTTC
TRBV10-3	15	TRBJ2-7	TRBD2	NA	CAISYQPGGPYEQYF	TGTGCCATCAGCTACCAACCGGGGGGGCCGTACGAGCAGTACTTC
TRBV27	16	TRBJ1-1	TRBD1	NA	CASSSLNRGRATEAFF	TGTGCCAGCAGTTCGCTCAACAGGGGGCGCGCTACTGAAGCTTTCTTT
TRBV29-1	10	TRBJ2-7	NA	NA	CSVGGYEQYF	TGCAGCGTGGGGGGCTACGAGCAGTACTTC
TRBV7-8	15	TRBJ1-5	NA	NA	CASSSSTDYNQPQHF	TGTGCCAGCAGCTCCAGTACAGACTACAATCAGCCCCAGCATTTT
TRBV11-3	14	TRBJ2-1	TRBD2	NA	CASSLAGGPGGQFF	TGTGCCAGCAGCTTAGCGGGGGGGCCGGGGGGGCAGTTCTTC
TRBV5-6	14	TRBJ1-2	NA	NA	CASSLLGANYGYTF	TGTGCCAGCAGCTTGCTAGGGGCTAACTATGGCTACACCTTC
TRBV5-4	15	TRBJ2-1	NA	NA	CASSLDHSSYNEQFF	TGTGCCAGCAGCTTGGACCATAGCTCCTACAATGAGCAGTTCTTC
TRBV10-3	11	TRBJ1-2	NA	few	CAISLEGERTF	TGTGCCATCAGTCTCGAGGGGGAACGGACCTTC
TRBV10-3	14	TRBJ1-1	TRBD1	NA	CAISNGQGWTEAFF	TGTGCCATCAGTAACGGACAGGGATGGACTGAAGCTTTCTTT
TRBV7-9	15	TRBJ1-1	NA	NA	CASSLTGRGNTEAFF	TGTGCCAGCAGCTTAACAGGGAGGGGGAACACTGAAGCTTTCTTT
TRBV2	15	TRBJ2-2	NA	NA	CASSEGRVLTGELFF	TGTGCCAGCAGTGAAGGCCGGGTCCTCACCGGGGAGCTGTTTTTT
TRBV12-2	13	TRBJ2-7	NA	NA	CASRPAGVLVPYF	TGTGCAAGTCGCCCCGCCGGGGTACTAGTTCCGTACTTC
TRBV11-2	15	TRBJ1-3	NA	NA	CASSLGTSSGNTIYF	TGTGCCAGCAGCTTAGGTACAAGCTCTGGAAACACCATATATTTT
TRBV18	15	TRBJ1-5	NA	NA	CASSLDGHSNQPQHF	TGTGCCAGCTCCCTAGACGGACATAGCAATCAGCCCCAGCATTTT
TRBV11-2	15	TRBJ1-6	TRBD1	NA	CASSLAGQRNSPLHF	TGTGCCAGCAGCTTAGCGGGACAGCGTAATTCACCCCTCCACTTT
TRBV4-3	16	TRBJ1-4	TRBD1	NA	CASSQEAGGSTLKLFF	TGCGCCAGCAGCCAAGAGGCAGGGGGATCCACTCTTAAACTGTTTTTT
TRBV27	14	TRBJ2-7	NA	NA	CASRRGGPAYEQYF	TGTGCCAGCAGACGTGGGGGCCCTGCCTACGAGCAGTACTTC
TRBV2	19	TRBJ1-5	NA	few	CASSVPPGGDVFSNQPQHF	TGTGCCAGCAGTGTCCCCCCGGGAGGGGATGTATTTAGCAATCAGCCCCAGCATTTT
TRBV7-9	13	TRBJ2-3	NA	NA	CASSLGGRGTQYF	TGTGCCAGCAGCTTAGGCGGTAGAGGTACGCAGTATTTT
TRBV2	13	TRBJ1-5	NA	NA	CASSDYSHQPQHF	TGTGCCAGCAGTGACTACAGCCATCAGCCCCAGCATTTT
TRBV7-9	14	TRBJ2-2	TRBD2	NA	CASRGGVPAGELFF	TGTGCCAGCCGCGGGGGGGTACCGGCCGGGGAGCTGTTTTTT
TRBV7-7	15	TRBJ2-2	TRBD1	NA	CASSSGQGATGELFF	TGTGCTAGCAGCTCGGGACAGGGGGCAACCGGGGAGCTGTTTTTT
TRBV9	10	TRBJ2-1	NA	NA	CASITREQFF	TGTGCCAGCATCACTCGGGAGCAGTTCTTC
TRBV5-8	14	TRBJ1-2	TRBD1	few	CASSFHRGQGGYTF	TGTGCCAGCAGCTTCCACAGGGGGCAGGGGGGCTACACCTTC
TRBV5-6	14	TRBJ2-7	TRBD2	NA	CASSLAGGASEQYF	TGTGCCAGCAGCTTGGCGGGGGGGGCGAGTGAGCAGTACTTC
TRBV11-2	16	TRBJ2-7	TRBD1	NA	CASSSGRDRVSYEQYF	TGTGCCAGCAGCTCCGGTCGGGACAGGGTCTCCTACGAGCAGTACTTC
TRBV5-1	15	TRBJ2-3	NA	NA	CASSFRDMGTDTQYF	TGCGCCAGCAGCTTTCGGGACATGGGCACAGATACGCAGTATTTT
TRBV5-6	15	TRBJ2-7	NA	NA	CASYGGGRGYGEQYF	TGTGCCTCCTATGGCGGGGGCAGGGGATACGGCGAGCAGTACTTC
TRBV30	13	TRBJ1-2	NA	few	CAWRGKGVYGYTF	TGTGCCTGGAGGGGAAAGGGAGTCTATGGCTACACCTTC
TRBV19	13	TRBJ1-6	NA	NA	CASSILGDSPLHF	TGTGCCAGTAGTATCCTCGGGGATTCACCCCTCCACTTT
TRBV11-2	15	TRBJ1-5	NA	NA	CASSLTANSNQPQHF	TGTGCCAGCAGCTTGACAGCTAATAGCAATCAGCCCCAGCATTTT
TRBV7-2	14	TRBJ1-5	NA	NA	CASSLSNSNQPQHF	TGTGCCAGCAGCTTGAGTAATAGCAATCAGCCCCAGCATTTT
TRBV6-5	14	TRBJ2-5	NA	NA	CASSYLRAIETQYF	TGTGCCAGCAGTTACTTGAGGGCCATAGAGACCCAGTACTTC
TRBV18	17	TRBJ2-7	NA	few	CASSPSNYEGSPYEQYF	TGTGCCAGCTCACCATCGAACTACGAGGGTTCTCCCTACGAGCAGTACTTC
TRBV10-1	13	TRBJ1-1	NA	NA	CASSVRGMDEAFF	TGCGCCAGCAGTGTTCGGGGAATGGATGAAGCTTTCTTT
TRBV19	14	TRBJ2-1	NA	NA	CASSYPGGGNEQFF	TGTGCCAGTAGTTACCCTGGTGGGGGGAATGAGCAGTTCTTC
TRBV28	13	TRBJ2-1	NA	NA	CASSFKGRNEQFF	TGTGCCAGCAGTTTCAAGGGGCGCAATGAGCAGTTCTTC
TRBV7-9	14	TRBJ2-7	TRBD2	NA	CASSIGGSSYEQYF	TGTGCCAGCAGTATCGGGGGGAGCTCCTACGAGCAGTACTTC
TRBV6-6	16	TRBJ2-1	TRBD2	NA	CASSYSGTSGENEQFF	TGTGCCAGCAGTTACTCCGGGACTAGCGGGGAGAATGAGCAGTTCTTC
TRBV6-5	12	TRBJ2-7	NA	NA	CASSSGSGEQYF	TGTGCCAGCAGTTCAGGGTCGGGCGAGCAGTACTTC